This entry lists 32 T cell receptor beta chains sequenced from one sample in a study of graft-versus-host responses after intestinal transplantation. No antigens are known for them. Assay: immunoSEQ multiplex PCR; the TCRdb copy retains only in-frame clones and omits some. The data contain approximately 82,000 clones, about 93% of them singletons. The sample was unstimulated CD8+ T cells sorted from spleen or lymph node cells, taken before transplant. The receptors come from a human donor who was the organ donor for an intestinal transplant.

The chain links TRBV7-3 to TRBJ1-1; D not resolved. The CDR3 sequence is 13 residues long. With 5 bases removed from V and 1 base from J, the gap between germline ends came to 8 bases. The germline V gene encodes CDR1 SGHTA and CDR2 FQGTGA. The DNA for the CDR3 is TGTGCCAGCAGCCCACACCCGAACACTGAAGCTTTCTTT. Protein product: CASSPHPNTEAFF.

This rearrangement joins TRBV19 to TRBJ2-1; the match to TRBD2 covers 14 bases. There are 15 residues in the CDR3. Germline values: CDR1 LNHDA, CDR2 SQIVND (reference sequence). Trimming at V came to 7 bases and at J to 2 bases, leaving 1 base not matched to a gene. The CDR3 DNA is TGTGCCAGTATGGGACTAGCGGGGGCCTACAATGAGCAGTTCTTC. It encodes CASMGLAGAYNEQFF.

This chain connects TRBV7-9 to TRBJ2-2; the D gene is possibly TRBD1 (6 bases). The CDR3 has 15 residues. V was pared by 7 bases and J by 2 bases, with 14 bases between. Germline V gene lookup returns CDR1 SEHNR and CDR2 FQNEAQ (reference sequence). CDR3 residues: CASTSGQKNTGELFF. CDR3 nucleotides: TGTGCCAGCACCTCGGGACAAAAAAACACCGGGGAGCTGTTTTTT.

This chain links TRBV7-8 with TRBJ2-6; 8 bases fit TRBD2. The CDR3 consists of 16 residues. Per the germline V gene, CDR1 is SGHVS and CDR2 is FQNEAQ. V was clipped by 5 bases and J by 2 bases; unmatched bases: 5. This CDR3 is CASSPPGGTGANVLTF. In nucleotides, the CDR3 is TGTGCCAGCAGCCCCCCGGGGGGGACTGGGGCCAACGTCCTGACTTTC.

The rearrangement uses TRBV4-1 and TRBJ1-1, with a tentative D call TRBD1 (5 bases). CDR1 is MGHRA and CDR2 is YSYEKL in the germline V gene. This CDR3 is built from 15 residues. Trimming pared 3 bases from V and 5 bases from J, leaving 16 bases between. This CDR3 is CASSQLQVVRTEAFF. CDR3 nucleotides: TGCGCCAGCAGCCAGTTACAGGTAGTTAGGACTGAAGCTTTCTTT.

The rearrangement joins TRBV11-2 to TRBJ2-3; 12 nucleotides align to TRBD2. The CDR3 has 15 residues. Germline CDR1 and CDR2: SGHAT and FQNNGV. The trim removed 5 bases at V and 4 bases at J, leaving 4 bases unmatched. The CDR3 DNA reads TGTGCCAGCAGCACCGGGACTAGCGGGTCAGATACGCAGTATTTT. This translates into CASSTGTSGSDTQYF.

This sequence joins TRBV5-1 and TRBJ2-1; the D gene is possibly TRBD2 (6 bases). The CDR3 consists of 23 residues. The germline V gene encodes CDR1 SGHRS and CDR2 YFSETQ. V was trimmed by 3 bases and J by 8 bases, leaving 42 bases between them. This CDR3 reads CASSSGRGRTLGIVGTRGDEQFF. CDR3 nucleotide sequence: TGCGCCAGCAGCTCGGGAAGGGGAAGAACCTTGGGAATCGTCGGGACCCGCGGGGATGAGCAGTTCTTC.

The rearrangement links TRBV7-9 to TRBJ1-2; 8 bases are shared with TRBD1. The V segment lost 5 bases and the J segment 3 bases; nucleotides outside the gene matches: 14. This CDR3 has 17 amino acids. The germline CDR1 and CDR2 sequences are SEHNR and FQNEAQ (reference sequence). CDR3 sequence: CASSVDRGVTPYYGYTF. The DNA for the CDR3 is TGTGCCAGCAGCGTCGACAGGGGAGTAACTCCCTACTATGGCTACACCTTC. Full variable domain (rest looked up from reference TRBV7-9 and TRBJ1-2): DTGVSQNPRHKITKRGQNVTFRCDPISEHNRLYWYRQTLGQGPEFLTYFQNEAQLEKSRLLSDRFSAERPKGSFSTLEIQRTEQGDSAMYLCASSVDRGVTPYYGYTFGSGTRLTVV.

V and J are TRBV19 and TRBJ1-2; D is possibly TRBD1 (6 bases). V was trimmed by 0 bases and J by 8 bases, leaving 22 bases between them. Germline-derived CDR1 and CDR2 are LNHDA and SQIVND (reference sequence). This CDR3 region has 17 residues. The CDR3 bases are TGTGCCAGTAGTATAGATATCTCTTATGAGGACAGTCAGGGCTACACCTTC. As protein: CASSIDISYEDSQGYTF.

This sequence joins TRBV4-3 and TRBJ2-3; D is uncertain. The V end lost 6 bases, the J end lost 4 bases, and 5 bases lay between the germline ends. The germline gives CDR1 LGHNA, CDR2 YSLEER. The CDR3 extends over 11 amino acids. The DNA of the CDR3 is TGCGCCAGCAGATTCGCAGATACGCAGTATTTT. It yields the protein CASRFADTQYF.

The gene calls are TRBV10-3 and TRBJ2-1, with D tentatively TRBD2 (6 bases). Germline V CDR1 and CDR2: ENHRY, SYGVKD. This CDR3 contains 19 residues. V lost 4 bases and J 9 bases, leaving 31 bases between the germline ends. The CDR3 DNA reads TGTGCCATCAGTGCTTCGTTTGGGGTCCGCGGGGCCGAATTACCTGAGCAGTTCTTC. This codes for CAISASFGVRGAELPEQFF.

The chain carries TRBV5-6 and TRBJ1-2, with D uncertain. This CDR3 is 12 amino acids long. The V gene's germline CDR1 is SGHDT and CDR2 YYEEEE. With 4 bases removed from V and 4 bases from J, the gap between germline ends came to 8 bases. The CDR3 is CASSRPGYGYTF. The CDR3 DNA follows: TGTGCCAGCAGCCGACCGGGCTATGGCTACACCTTC.

The chain couples TRBV28 to TRBJ2-7, with 9 nucleotides matching TRBD1. The germline V gene has CDR1 MDHEN and CDR2 SYDVKM. The CDR3 consists of 16 residues. The junction had 18 bases not matched to a gene; V was cut back by 8 bases and J by 7 bases. The CDR3 DNA reads as TGTGCCAGCGCCAAACTCCCGGGACAGGGACGTAGGGAGCAGTACTTC. Its protein is CASAKLPGQGRREQYF.

With regard to this clone: One junction end disagrees with the germline gene, perhaps due to a read error. This rearrangement joins TRBV30 to TRBJ2-1; 10 nucleotides match TRBD2. Germline values: CDR1 GTSNPN, CDR2 SVGIG (reference sequence). The CDR3 is 12 amino acids. CDR3 sequence: CARSGGASEQFF. CDR3 bases: TGTGCCCGGAGCGGGGGGGCATCCGAGCAGTTCTTC.

The V and J genes are TRBV9 and TRBJ2-1, with TRBD1 as a possible D gene (6 bases). V lost 2 bases, J lost 10 bases, and 16 bases lay in between. From germline, CDR1 is SGDLS and CDR2 YYNGEE. CDR3 length: 14 residues. The CDR3 bases are TGTGCCAGCAGCGTTTGTTACAGGGTTTGCGAGCAGTTCTTC. This translates into CASSVCYRVCEQFF.

The chain is built from TRBV5-8 and TRBJ2-5, with 7 bases that match TRBD1. The CDR3 covers 16 residues. V was pared by 2 bases and J by 4 bases, with 11 bases of the junction left unmatched. Germline V gives CDR1 SGHTS, CDR2 YDEGEE. CDR3 DNA: TGTGCCAGCAGCTTTGGACAGGCTTTCTCGGGAGAGACCCAGTACTTC. Its protein is CASSFGQAFSGETQYF.

By share of the sample, this clone is medium-sized. J is TRBJ2-2 and V is TRBV29-1; 9 nucleotides align to TRBD2. Germline V gene data show CDR1 as SQVTM and CDR2 as ANQGSEA. This CDR3 region has 14 residues. Trimming at V came to 6 bases and at J to 7 bases, leaving 9 bases not matched to a gene. CDR3 in amino acids: CSVGSGLANGELFF. DNA of the CDR3: TGCAGCGTGGGGTCCGGACTAGCGAACGGGGAGCTGTTTTTT.

This clone was recorded a few times. This chain joins TRBV2 and TRBJ2-7, with TRBD2 matching 7 bases. The CDR3 loop spans 14 amino acids. Losses at the gene ends were 6 bases for V and 5 bases for J; bases not matched to a gene: 10. Germline CDR1 reads SNHLY; CDR2 reads FYNNEI. The CDR3 coding sequence is TGTGCCAGCAGGGACCGGGGGGACCTCAACGAGCAGTACTTC. As protein: CASRDRGDLNEQYF. Full variable domain (remainder filled in from reference TRBV2 and TRBJ2-7): EPEVTQTPSHQVTQMGQEVILRCVPISNHLYFYWYRQILGQKVEFLVSFYNNEISEKSEIFDDQFSVERPDGSNFTLKIRSTKLEDSAMYFCASRDRGDLNEQYFGPGTRLTVT.

Of note for this clone: Relative to the germline gene, one junction end is altered; a read error may explain this. In the same sample, other DNA sequences code for this CDR3. The gene calls are TRBV7-3 and TRBJ2-2; weak D call: TRBD1 (6 bases). The germline gives CDR1 SGHTA, CDR2 FQGTGA. The CDR3 sequence is 13 residues long. CDR3 bases: TGTGCCAGCAGCACAGGGCTGGCCGGAGAGCTGTTTTTT. Amino acids: CASSTGLAGELFF.

Comments on this clone: At one end the junction does not follow the germline gene, possibly because of a read error. The CDR3 sequence: CASSLGGQETQYF. The DNA of the CDR3 is TGTGCTAGCAGCTTAGGCGGACAAGAGACCCAGTACTTC. The rearrangement joins TRBV7-7 to TRBJ2-5; the D is unclear. CDR3 length: 13 amino acids. Germline V lookup: CDR1 SSHAT, CDR2 FNYEAQ (reference sequence).

DNA of the CDR3: TGTGCCAGCAGCTTAGAGTTGGCCTGGGGCCTAGCGAACGAGCAGTACTTC. Translated, it gives CASSLELAWGLANEQYF. The V gene is TRBV7-9, the J gene TRBJ2-7; D perhaps matches TRBD2 (6 bases). The CDR3 is 17 residues long. Per the germline V gene, CDR1 is SEHNR and CDR2 is FQNEAQ (reference sequence). The V and J ends lost 1 base and 5 bases respectively, with 21 bases between them.

The CDR3 bases are TGTGCCAGCAGCCAAGGGGGACTAGCGGGGGACTCCTACGAGCAGTACTTC. The encoded protein is CASSQGGLAGDSYEQYF. The chain is built from TRBV14 and TRBJ2-7; 14 nucleotides align to TRBD2. Germline V gives CDR1 SGHDN, CDR2 FVKESK. This CDR3 region has 17 residues. V dropped 1 base and J dropped 0; count of bases not matched to a gene: 2. The full variable domain, in which reference TRBV14 and TRBJ2-7 provide the parts outside the CDR3, is EAGVTQFPSHSVIEKGQTVTLRCDPISGHDNLYWYRRVMGKEIKFLLHFVKESKQDESGMPNNRFLAERTGGTYSTLKVQPAELEDSGVYFCASSQGGLAGDSYEQYFGPGTRLTVT.

A single count supports this clone. The chain links TRBV27 to TRBJ2-7, with D perhaps TRBD2 (5 bases). This CDR3 is built from 12 residues. The V end was cut by 2 bases, the J end by 3 bases, with 5 bases between. Germline loops: CDR1 MNHEY, CDR2 SMNVEV (reference sequence). The CDR3 DNA reads as TGTGCCAGCAGTTTAGCGGGCTACGAGCAGTACTTC. Protein product: CASSLAGYEQYF.

The chain has TRBV7-9 and TRBJ1-6; 7 nucleotides align to TRBD1. Germline V gene sequence: CDR1 SEHNR, CDR2 FQNEAQ (reference sequence). J was trimmed by 7 bases and V by 3 bases; bases with no gene match: 3. The CDR3 is 14 amino acids. CDR3 protein: CASSLGQRNSPLHF. In DNA, the CDR3 is TGTGCCAGCAGCTTGGGACAGCGGAATTCACCCCTCCACTTT. The entire variable domain, with the rest obtained from reference TRBV7-9 and TRBJ1-6, is as follows: DTGVSQNPRHKITKRGQNVTFRCDPISEHNRLYWYRQTLGQGPEFLTYFQNEAQLEKSRLLSDRFSAERPKGSFSTLEIQRTEQGDSAMYLCASSLGQRNSPLHFGNGTRLTVT.

This sequence joins TRBV25-1 and TRBJ2-5; D gene uncertain. The germline V and J ends were trimmed by 3 bases and 3 bases, with 8 bases remaining between them. Germline assignment: CDR1 MGHDK and CDR2 SYGVNS. The CDR3 runs 13 residues. The CDR3 region is CASSDPIEETQYF. DNA of the CDR3: TGTGCCAGCAGTGACCCTATCGAAGAGACCCAGTACTTC.

CDR3 region: CASSYTGEGWNQPQHF. For the CDR3, the DNA is TGTGCCAGCAGTTACACAGGGGAAGGGTGGAATCAGCCCCAGCATTTT. The V and J genes are TRBV6-6 and TRBJ1-5, with TRBD1 identical over 7 bases. The J segment lost 4 bases and the V segment lost 2 bases, leaving 8 bases of the junction unmatched. Germline assignment: CDR1 MNHNY and CDR2 SVGAGI (reference sequence). The CDR3 loop spans 16 amino acids.

The chain employs TRBV27 and TRBJ2-7; 7 nucleotides match TRBD2. The CDR3 sequence is 16 residues long. The J segment lost 4 bases and the V segment lost 7 bases, leaving 16 bases of the junction unmatched. The germline V gene encodes CDR1 MNHEY and CDR2 SMNVEV (reference sequence). In DNA, the CDR3 is TGTGCCAGCACCCCAATGGGCCGCGGGAGCGGGTACGAGCAGTACTTC. It codes for CASTPMGRGSGYEQYF.

J is TRBJ1-2 and V is TRBV9, with 8 bases identical to TRBD1. The junction had 9 bases not matched to a gene; V was cut back by 0 bases and J by 2 bases. Germline V gene data show CDR1 as SGDLS and CDR2 as YYNGEE. The CDR3 is made up of 17 amino acids. The CDR3 DNA reads as TGTGCCAGCAGCGTAGCTCGCAGGGGGCGCGGAAACTATGGCTACACCTTC. Translating it yields CASSVARRGRGNYGYTF.

J is TRBJ2-1 and V is TRBV19, with TRBD2 as a possible D gene (6 bases). This CDR3 spans 16 amino acids. Trimming removed 0 bases from V and 0 bases from J, with 9 bases in between. Germline CDR1 LNHDA, CDR2 SQIVND (reference sequence). The CDR3 sequence: CASSIDSGSSYNEQFF. The CDR3 coding sequence is TGTGCCAGTAGTATAGATAGCGGCAGCTCCTACAATGAGCAGTTCTTC.

J is TRBJ2-1 and V is TRBV27; 10 bases align to TRBD2. Trimming cost V 4 bases and J 3 bases; bases outside gene matches: 3. Germline V CDR1 and CDR2: MNHEY, SMNVEV (reference sequence). This CDR3 contains 15 residues. The CDR3 is CASSSGLAIYNEQFF. The CDR3 nucleotides read TGTGCCAGCAGTTCGGGACTAGCGATCTACAATGAGCAGTTCTTC.

Comment on this clone: At one end the junction does not follow the germline gene, possibly because of a read error. This chain connects TRBV18 to TRBJ2-7; 7 bases line up with TRBD1. In germline, CDR1 is KGHSH, CDR2 LQKENI. This CDR3 has 15 amino acids. CDR3 amino acids: CASSPIGTASYEQCF. The CDR3 DNA follows: TGTGCCAGCTCACCAATCGGGACAGCTTCCTACGAGCAGTGCTTC.

The V and J genes are TRBV30 and TRBJ1-6; D remains ambiguous. Germline CDR1 is GTSNPN and CDR2 is SVGIG (reference sequence). Trimming took 0 bases from V and 0 from J, leaving 15 bases between them. This CDR3 comprises 18 residues. The chain's CDR3 is CAWSVTGSTSSYNSPLHF. The DNA for the CDR3 is TGTGCCTGGAGTGTAACGGGATCCACTAGCTCCTATAATTCACCCCTCCACTTT.